This record covers a single T cell receptor beta chain. As yet, its antigen is unknown. Germline V gene lookup returns CDR1 SGHRS and CDR2 YFSETQ. This CDR3 spans 17 amino acids. Germline trimming cut 4 bases from V and 0 bases from J; bases unmatched to any gene: 10. This sample was included in a study of blood T cells in healthy people across ages. Study results and caveats: Older age went with lower TCR beta diversity per million T cells, in a roughly linear way. Calculation of diversity from one million T cells yielded estimates considered to be underestimates.

The authors ran a second PCR of about 6 to 11 cycles using a sample-barcoded 5' primer and a J-beta primer mix. TCRdb re-called the 5' RACE reads through MiXCR, storing one row per CDR3 protein. The table lists some 670,000 distinct CDR3 sequences, 52% of them singletons. The J gene is TRBJ1-1, the V gene TRBV5-1; 9 bases align to TRBD1. The sequenced material came from blood. The sequence was obtained from a woman older than 75 in good health. The CDR3 DNA sequence: TGCGCCAGCAGCCCAGGGCAGACAGGGGGGCTGAACACTGAAGCTTTCTTT. It encodes CASSPGQTGGLNTEAFF.